This T cell receptor (beta chain) originates from a study of PD-1 blockade in classical Hodgkin lymphoma. The germline gives CDR1 MRHNA, CDR2 SNTAGT. CDR3 length: 12 amino acids. Between the trimmed V and J ends, which lost 6 bases and 6 bases, there was a span of 9 bases. Clones were read by immunoSEQ multiplex PCR, and TCRdb kept only the in-frame ones, dropping some. This table has around 46,000 clones, nearly 90% appearing once. Regarding time point: cycle 4 day 1 (C4D1), after around six weeks of nivolumab. Every one of the patients relapsed after autologous stem cell transplantation (brentuximab vedotin exposure was variable).

The material was peripheral blood mononuclear cells (PBMCs), obtained before the fourth cycle of nivolumab. The chain carries TRBV6-4 and TRBJ2-1; D remains unclear. The receptor was derived from a human donor with classical Hodgkin lymphoma. The chain's CDR3 is CASRTGVNEQFF. In DNA, the CDR3 is TGTGCCAGCAGGACGGGCGTCAATGAGCAGTTCTTC.